The entry below gives a single T cell receptor beta chain sequence along with its context. The antigen it recognizes is unknown. The input lacks base qualities; no much larger clone sits a single base away. The collaborating institutions used their own protocols to collect whole blood in K2EDTA tubes. Collaborator samples were shipped for TCRbeta analysis as frozen whole blood, isolated PBMCs, or DNA extracted from either sample type. This entry belongs to a study of blood T cell repertoires in COVID-19 (TCRdb year 2020). Broadly, across the study: The collaborator samples originated in the United States, Italy and Spain and spanned the acute and convalescent phases of COVID-19. Where available, HLA class I and class II types were taken from metadata supplied by the sample provider and were not determined by assay-based typing. Deeply sampled blood TCRbeta repertoires from subjects exposed to, actively infected with, or recovered from COVID-19 were included in the dataset. Nearly every sample came with metadata listing a de-identified subject ID, COVID-19 status, age in years and sex. Samples were obtained from the ongoing ImmuneRACE study (first 160 participants) and from some 1,300 subjects provided by 6 global collaborators. A freely available public database, intended as a resource for researchers studying the immune response to SARS-CoV-2, is where the repertoires were released. The prospective study material was composed of cDNA or gDNA derived from T cells, B-cell-depleted T cells, or PBMCs. Overall study outcomes, separate from this receptor: Clinical and demographic metadata were provided uncurated, with the amount varying by source and participant.

CDR1 is given as SGHKS and CDR2 as YYEKEE, both from the germline V gene (reference sequence). The trim is 0 bases for V and 7 bases for J, with a gap of 11 bases between the germline ends. The CDR3 runs 15 residues from the cysteine to the phenylalanine. Just the 45-base CDR3 DNA is kept, in frame starting at base 1. TCRbeta CDR3 regions were amplified from genomic DNA by means of the immunoSEQ Assay, a bias-controlled multiplex PCR. For the original study's pipeline: The number of nucleated cells in each sample was estimated from the amplification of reference gene primers within the assay. To quantify the absolute abundance of each unique TCRbeta CDR3 rearrangement, sequence reads were collapsed and filtered. For each sample, productive Simpson clonality was calculated as the square root of Simpson's diversity index across productive rearrangements. Entries here come from immuneACCESS through TCRdb and include only in-frame sequences with V and J called. Some clones fail to appear in such tables; in the studies checked, an unresolved V gene covers under half of the shortfall, and the cause of the remainder is unknown. The V and J calls and clone size were taken over from that table, and D and trimming were inferred from the DNA. The sample records 200,000 to 250,000 clones, roughly four fifths of which are singletons. The top ten clonotypes cover 7.6% of the sample.

The sequencing sample was made of peripheral blood. The receptor's source is a woman aged 45-60 years with active or convalescent COVID-19. The rearranged chain carries TRBV5-5 and TRBJ1-6; the D gene is perhaps TRBD1, on 5 matching bases. The CDR3: CASSLDGRANSPLHF. In nucleotide form, the sequence is TGTGCCAGCAGCTTGGACGGCAGGGCGAATTCACCCCTCCACTTT.